This is a list of T cell receptor beta chains from one sample in a study of shared T cell receptors in the human thymus. Some clones are missing from TCRdb's copy, which holds only in-frame ones; the method was immunoSEQ multiplex PCR. The sample holds 600,000 or so clones; more than 70% are singletons and the top ten take about 0.0094%. The same data also contributed to another study, on human thymus T cells.

Sequenced: thymocytes. The receptors here all came from a boy less than two years old with a congenital heart defect. Each CDR3 is given with its conserved first and last residue. The D gene is left open where the match is weak. The listing skips clone size in some rows; elsewhere it reads once, few, many or a size class.

TRBV6-5	-	TRBJ1-6	15	-	TGTGCCAGCAGATCACTAAGCTCCTATAATTCACCCCTCCACTTT	CASRSLSSYNSPLHF
TRBV5-4	-	TRBJ2-1	13	-	TGTGCCAGCAGCCTGTTATACGCGAATGAGCAGTTCTTC	CASSLLYANEQFF
TRBV7-8	-	TRBJ1-2	15	-	TGTGCCAGCAGCTTAGCGCAAGGGACACTCTATGGCTACACCTTC	CASSLAQGTLYGYTF
TRBV12-5	-	TRBJ1-6	14	-	TGTGCTAGCGCCGCAGGGGCTTGGAATTCACCCCTCCACTTT	CASAAGAWNSPLHF
TRBV27	-	TRBJ2-1	14	-	TGTGCCAGCAGTCGCGCAACCTCCTACAATGAGCAGTTCTTC	CASSRATSYNEQFF
TRBV28	-	TRBJ1-5	15	few	TGTGCCAGCAGAGCGACGGAAAAGAGCAATCAGCCCCAGCATTTT	CASRATEKSNQPQHF
TRBV7-6	TRBD2	TRBJ2-3	16	-	TGTGCCAGCAGGCCACTCAGGGAGGGGAGCACAGATACGCAGTATTTT	CASRPLREGSTDTQYF
TRBV28	-	TRBJ1-5	16	once	TGTGCCAGCCAGGCACGTACAGGGAATAGCAATCAGCCCCAGCATTTT	CASQARTGNSNQPQHF
TRBV5-1	TRBD2	TRBJ2-7	18	-	TGCGCCAGCAGCTTGGCCAAGTGGGCTAGCGGGGGAGGCTACGAGCAGTACTTC	CASSLAKWASGGGYEQYF
TRBV5-1	TRBD2	TRBJ2-3	17	-	TGCGCCAGCAGCTCTGGGAGGCGGGAGGGAGCCACAGATACGCAGTATTTT	CASSSGRREGATDTQYF
TRBV7-8	-	TRBJ1-1	16	-	TGTGCCAGCAGCTTAGGGCCTGGGGGCCTTAACACTGAAGCTTTCTTT	CASSLGPGGLNTEAFF
TRBV7-9	-	TRBJ1-1	15	-	TGTGCCAGCAGCGATAGCCGAATAGTAAGAGCCGAAGCTTTCTTT	CASSDSRIVRAEAFF
TRBV2	TRBD1	TRBJ2-3	15	-	TGTGCCAGCACCCCTCTCGACAGGGTTGCAGATACGCAGTATTTT	CASTPLDRVADTQYF
TRBV9	-	TRBJ1-1	14	-	TGTGCCAGCAGCGTAGGGGGGGAGAACACTGAAGCTTTCTTT	CASSVGGENTEAFF
TRBV9	TRBD2	TRBJ2-1	15	-	TGTGCCAGCAGCGATCAGACTAGCGGGTACAATGAGCAGTTCTTC	CASSDQTSGYNEQFF
TRBV28	-	TRBJ1-5	14	once	TGTGCCAGCAAAGTGGGTGGGGGGGATCAGCCCCAGCATTTT	CASKVGGGDQPQHF
TRBV2	TRBD2	TRBJ2-5	18	-	TGTGCCAGCAGCCCCAGAACGCCAGGACTAGCGGAACAAGAGACCCAGTACTTC	CASSPRTPGLAEQETQYF
TRBV4-3	-	TRBJ1-5	14	few	TGCGCCAGCAGCCAAGAAGGAGGGAGTCAGCCCCAGCATTTT	CASSQEGGSQPQHF
TRBV29-1	-	TRBJ2-1	12	-	TGCAGCGTTGAAGATCGCAGGCCCGAGCAGTTCTTC	CSVEDRRPEQFF
TRBV9	-	TRBJ1-4	15	-	TGTGCCAGCAGCGTAGATGACAGAGCTAATGAAAAACTGTTTTTT	CASSVDDRANEKLFF
TRBV5-1	TRBD1	TRBJ2-7	13	once	TGCGCCAGCAGCTCGGACAGGACCTACGAGCAGTACTTC	CASSSDRTYEQYF
TRBV12-5	TRBD2	TRBJ2-3	17	-	TGTGCTAGTGGTTTGGATGAGCGGGGGGGCCGGACAGATACGCAGTATTTT	CASGLDERGGRTDTQYF
TRBV5-4	-	TRBJ1-2	15	-	TGTGCCAGCAGCGGGGGGGGCAGGGTACAATATGGCTACACCTTC	CASSGGGRVQYGYTF
TRBV5-1	TRBD2	TRBJ2-1	18	-	TGCGCCAGCAGCTTGGGGCGTAGCGGGAGGGAGGCCTACAATGAGCAGTTCTTC	CASSLGRSGREAYNEQFF
TRBV28	-	TRBJ2-7	13	-	TGTGCCAGCAGTTTCGGACAAGACTACGAGCAGTACTTC	CASSFGQDYEQYF
TRBV7-9	TRBD2	TRBJ2-3	16	-	TGTGCCAGCAGCCCGCCGCGGGAGGGTAGGACAGATACGCAGTATTTT	CASSPPREGRTDTQYF
TRBV30	TRBD1	TRBJ1-2	12	-	TGTGCCCGGAGGACAGGGCCTGATGGCTACACCTTC	CARRTGPDGYTF
TRBV27	-	TRBJ1-1	17	-	TGTGCCAGCAGTTTAATGGGGGGATCAGGCTCGAACACTGAAGCTTTCTTT	CASSLMGGSGSNTEAFF
TRBV28	TRBD2	TRBJ2-5	15	once	TGTGCCAGCACTCCGAGGCGGGAGGGCCAAGAGACCCAGTACTTC	CASTPRREGQETQYF
TRBV28	TRBD2	TRBJ2-3	16	-	TGTGCCAGCAGTCCCGGGACTAGCGGGAACACAGATACGCAGTATTTT	CASSPGTSGNTDTQYF
TRBV6-1	-	TRBJ1-5	14	-	TGTGCCAGCAGAGCAGGTATTAGCAATCAGCCCCAGCATTTT	CASRAGISNQPQHF
TRBV5-1	-	TRBJ2-4	17	-	TGCGCCAGCAGCTTGTTCCCCAGGAGGGCGCCCAAAAACATTCAGTACTTC	CASSLFPRRAPKNIQYF
TRBV28	-	TRBJ2-5	14	-	TGTGCCAGCAACTCGGCAGGGGCGGGCAGGGCCCAGTACTTC	CASNSAGAGRAQYF
TRBV6-1	TRBD1	TRBJ1-1	14	-	TGTGCCAGCAGAAACAGGGGTGGCGACACTGAAGCTTTCTTT	CASRNRGGDTEAFF
TRBV7-9	-	TRBJ1-6	17	-	TGTGCCAGCAGCTTAGGCGGGGATAACTCCTATAATTCACCCCTCCACTTT	CASSLGGDNSYNSPLHF
TRBV27	-	TRBJ1-2	14	-	TGTGCCAGCAGTTCGACAGCTATTAACTATGGCTACACCTTC	CASSSTAINYGYTF
TRBV19	TRBD1	TRBJ1-1	15	-	TGTGCCAGTAGTATTTACAGGGGCTTGGACACTGAAGCTTTCTTT	CASSIYRGLDTEAFF
TRBV4-3	TRBD2	TRBJ2-3	19	once	TGCGCCAGCAGCCGGGAGGGACTAGCGGGGGGGGCTAGCACAGATACGCAGTATTTT	CASSREGLAGGASTDTQYF
TRBV29-1	-	TRBJ2-7	12	-	TGCTCCCTCGTGACCACAGTGCACGAGCAGTACTTC	CSLVTTVHEQYF
TRBV28	-	TRBJ2-5	15	few	TGTGCCACACTTCGGGGGAAGGAAGGCCAAGAGACCCAGTACTTC	CATLRGKEGQETQYF
TRBV5-1	TRBD1	TRBJ2-7	15	-	TGCGCCAGCAGCCAGGGACAGGGGGCGAGCTACGAGCAGTACTTC	CASSQGQGASYEQYF
TRBV9	TRBD1	TRBJ2-1	14	-	TGTGCCAGCAGCGTAGGACAGGGGAGGAATGAGCAGTTCTTC	CASSVGQGRNEQFF
TRBV18	-	TRBJ1-2	15	-	TGTGCCAGCTCACCAAAGGAGACGGCTAACTATGGCTACACCTTC	CASSPKETANYGYTF
TRBV7-9	-	TRBJ2-5	13	-	TGTGCCAGCAGTCCAGGCCCAACAAGGACCCAGTACTTC	CASSPGPTRTQYF
TRBV9	-	TRBJ2-3	20	-	TGTGCCAGCAGCGTACGGTCAGAGGAGGGAAGCAACTCTAGCACAGATACGCAGTATTTT	CASSVRSEEGSNSSTDTQYF
TRBV5-4	-	TRBJ2-7	16	-	TGTGCCAGCAGCTTGGGGGGCGGGACTGACTCCTACGAGCAGTACTTC	CASSLGGGTDSYEQYF
TRBV2	-	TRBJ2-4	16	-	TGTGCCAGCAGTGAAGGGGCCGGGGGGCCTCTTGACATTCAGTACTTC	CASSEGAGGPLDIQYF
TRBV9	TRBD1	TRBJ2-7	15	-	TGTGCCAGCAGCTCACTGGGACAGAACTCCTACGAGCAGTACTTC	CASSSLGQNSYEQYF
TRBV5-6	TRBD1	TRBJ1-5	15	-	TGTGCCAGCAGCTTGGATTCAGGGGGCGGTCAGCCCCAGCATTTT	CASSLDSGGGQPQHF
TRBV7-2	-	TRBJ2-5	13	-	TGTGCCAGCAGCTTACTGTACCAAGAGACCCAGTACTTC	CASSLLYQETQYF
TRBV9	-	TRBJ1-4	15	-	TGTGCCAGCAGCAGACAGGCCCGAGTCCTGGAAAAACTGTTTTTT	CASSRQARVLEKLFF
TRBV30	TRBD1	TRBJ1-2	18	once	TGTGCCTGGAATCCCCCTGAGACAGGGGTAACGACTAACTATGGCTACACCTTC	CAWNPPETGVTTNYGYTF
TRBV6-5	TRBD1	TRBJ1-2	15	few	TGTGCCAGCAGTTTCAGACAGGGGGAGGACTATGGCTACACCTTC	CASSFRQGEDYGYTF
TRBV18	TRBD1	TRBJ2-7	15	few	TGTGCCAGCTCACACGGACAGGGGGCTTCCTACGAGCAGTACTTC	CASSHGQGASYEQYF
TRBV29-1	-	TRBJ1-1	12	-	TGCAGCGTGGGTTCAGAGGACACTGAAGCTTTCTTT	CSVGSEDTEAFF
TRBV6-5	TRBD1	TRBJ1-1	16	-	TGTGCCAGCAGTTGGAAACCCGGGACAGGGAACACTGAAGCTTTCTTT	CASSWKPGTGNTEAFF
TRBV9	TRBD1	TRBJ1-6	15	-	TGTGCCAGCAGCCCGAGGACAGGGTTTACTTCACCCCTCCACTTT	CASSPRTGFTSPLHF
TRBV5-1	TRBD2	TRBJ2-7	16	-	TGCGCCAGCAGCTGGACTAGCGGGAGGAGCTCCTACGAGCAGTACTTC	CASSWTSGRSSYEQYF
TRBV9	-	TRBJ2-7	14	-	TGTGCCAGCAGCGTAGGGGGGCAGGGCTACGAGCAGTACTTC	CASSVGGQGYEQYF